Each of the 14 T cell receptor beta chains below was sequenced from the same sample in a study of blood T cell dynamics during melanoma immunotherapy. The time point here: pre-treatment baseline. Generated by immunoSEQ multiplex PCR, the TCRdb table keeps only in-frame clones and is missing some. This table holds around 14,000 clones, 70% to 90% found once. The sample in question was blood, obtained from a patient treated with checkpoint blockade. The receptor set was obtained from a human donor with melanoma.

The chain joins TRBV7-8 to TRBJ2-7; 10 bases match TRBD2. The V gene end was trimmed by 5 bases and the J gene end by 3 bases; junction bases not matched to a gene: 4. The germline V gene encodes CDR1 SGHVS and CDR2 FQNEAQ. This CDR3 is built from 14 residues. CDR3 in DNA: TGTGCCAGCAGCGAAGGACTAGCGGTCTACGAGCAGTACTTC. Amino acids: CASSEGLAVYEQYF.

The V and J genes are TRBV9 and TRBJ1-2; 7 bases fit TRBD1. CDR1 SGDLS and CDR2 YYNGEE come from the germline V gene. CDR3 length: 15 amino acids. V was clipped by 0 bases and J by 4 bases; unmatched bases: 6. The CDR3 sequence: CASSVGPTGTYGYTF. The CDR3 bases are TGTGCCAGCAGCGTAGGACCGACAGGGACCTATGGCTACACCTTC.

The V gene is TRBV5-4, the J gene TRBJ2-5; tentatively, D is TRBD1 (5 bases). Trimming took off 4 bases at V and 5 bases at J, with 12 bases between the two ends. Germline V gene lookup returns CDR1 SGHNT and CDR2 YYREEE (reference sequence). The CDR3 is made up of 13 amino acids. As DNA, the CDR3 is TGTGCCAGCAGCCAACCAGGGCGGGAGACCCAGTACTTC. Encoded protein: CASSQPGRETQYF. Filled out from reference TRBV5-4 and TRBJ2-5, the complete variable domain reads ETGVTQSPTHLIKTRGQQVTLRCSSQSGHNTVSWYQQALGQGPQFIFQYYREEENGRGNFPPRFSGLQFPNYSSELNVNALELDDSALYLCASSQPGRETQYFGPGTRLLVL.

V gene TRBV2 combines with J gene TRBJ2-7, with D possibly matching TRBD1 (5 bases). Between the trimmed V and J ends, which lost 6 bases and 3 bases, there was a span of 15 bases. Germline V CDR1 and CDR2: SNHLY, FYNNEI. The CDR3 runs 14 residues. The CDR3 protein is CASRRPGRGYEQYF. The CDR3 DNA is TGTGCCAGCAGACGACCGGGTAGGGGCTACGAGCAGTACTTC.

The rearrangement joins TRBV4-1 to TRBJ2-3, with D maybe TRBD1 (5 bases). The CDR3 has 14 amino acids. Trimming shortened V by 2 bases and J by 8 bases, and 14 bases separated the two germline ends. The germline CDR1 and CDR2 sequences are MGHRA and YSYEKL. DNA of the CDR3: TGCGCCAGCAGCCAACCCCTCAGGGCTCCTACGCAGTATTTT. This gives the protein CASSQPLRAPTQYF.

The rearrangement joins TRBV28 to TRBJ1-6; D is undetermined. Germline CDR1 MDHEN, CDR2 SYDVKM. Deletions cut 3 bases from V and 12 bases from J, with 15 bases between. The CDR3 has 14 amino acids. For the CDR3, the DNA is TGTGCCAGCAGTTTTGGGCAGCGAGGTAGACCCCTCCACTTT. Amino acid sequence: CASSFGQRGRPLHF.

The chain combines TRBV4-1 with TRBJ2-4; D ambiguous. CDR3 size: 14 residues. Per germline, CDR1 MGHRA and CDR2 YSYEKL. V was trimmed by 1 base and J by 1 base, leaving 5 bases between them. The CDR3 coding sequence is TGCGCCAGCAGCCAAGTGGGTGCCAAAAACATTCAGTACTTC. Translated, it gives CASSQVGAKNIQYF.

The CDR3 reads CASSQDTEQYF. The CDR3 DNA reads TGCGCCAGCAGCCAAGATACCGAGCAGTACTTC. The V and J genes are TRBV4-1 and TRBJ2-7; no clear D. This CDR3 contains 11 residues. CDR1 and CDR2 (germline): MGHRA, YSYEKL. V was shortened by 0 bases and J by 6 bases, with 3 bases between the two germline ends.

This chain joins TRBV6-1 and TRBJ2-7, with 12 bases aligning to TRBD2. Germline V gene lookup returns CDR1 MNHNS and CDR2 SASEGT. The CDR3 runs to 17 residues. Trimming removed 5 bases from V and 0 bases from J; junction bases left unmatched: 8. This CDR3 is CASSQGLAGQISYEQYF. The CDR3 nucleotides are TGTGCCAGCAGTCAAGGACTAGCGGGGCAAATCTCCTACGAGCAGTACTTC.

The genes are TRBV29-1 and TRBJ2-3, with 7 bases that match TRBD2. The CDR3 sequence is 14 residues long. Trimming at V came to 4 bases and at J to 6 bases, leaving 10 bases not matched to a gene. CDR1 is SQVTM and CDR2 is ANQGSEA in the germline V gene. CDR3 in amino acids: CSVVRGVAGDTQYF. The CDR3 DNA reads TGCAGCGTTGTCCGGGGGGTCGCGGGGGATACGCAGTATTTT.

This rearrangement joins TRBV4-1 to TRBJ2-7, with TRBD2 identical over 7 bases. CDR3 length equals 14 residues. Trimming removed 4 bases from V and 2 bases from J; junction bases left unmatched: 5. CDR1 and CDR2 from the germline V gene are MGHRA and YSYEKL. CDR3 DNA sequence: TGCGCCAGCAGCCGGGGAGGGGTTACCTACGAGCAGTACTTC. It translates to CASSRGGVTYEQYF.

The V gene is TRBV14, the J gene TRBJ2-4; 15 nucleotides align to TRBD2. With V trimmed by 3 bases and J by 0 bases, 3 bases remained unmatched. The germline V gene encodes CDR1 SGHDN and CDR2 FVKESK. CDR3 size: 18 residues. The CDR3 loop is CASSQGLAGGLAKNIQYF. The CDR3 DNA sequence: TGTGCCAGCAGCCAGGGACTAGCGGGGGGACTAGCCAAAAACATTCAGTACTTC. The whole variable domain, filled in from reference TRBV14 and TRBJ2-4, reads EAGVTQFPSHSVIEKGQTVTLRCDPISGHDNLYWYRRVMGKEIKFLLHFVKESKQDESGMPNNRFLAERTGGTYSTLKVQPAELEDSGVYFCASSQGLAGGLAKNIQYFGAGTRLSVL.

The J gene is TRBJ1-6, the V gene TRBV19; the match to TRBD1 covers 7 bases. Trimming took 6 bases from V and 7 from J; bases not matched to a gene: 12. This CDR3 contains 16 residues. Germline V gene data show CDR1 as LNHDA and CDR2 as SQIVND (reference sequence). Here the CDR3 reads CASRGEYGTANSPLHF. CDR3 DNA sequence: TGTGCCAGTAGAGGGGAGTACGGGACAGCCAATTCACCCCTCCACTTT.

The V and J genes are TRBV12-5 and TRBJ2-7; TRBD1 aligns across 7 bases. Germline V gene lookup returns CDR1 LGHNT and CDR2 FRNRAP. V lost 3 bases to trimming and J lost 4 bases; unmatched junction nucleotides: 3. The CDR3 length is 13 residues. The DNA for the CDR3 is TGTGCTAGTGGTTTAGGGGGCCCATACGAGCAGTACTTC. Translation: CASGLGGPYEQYF.